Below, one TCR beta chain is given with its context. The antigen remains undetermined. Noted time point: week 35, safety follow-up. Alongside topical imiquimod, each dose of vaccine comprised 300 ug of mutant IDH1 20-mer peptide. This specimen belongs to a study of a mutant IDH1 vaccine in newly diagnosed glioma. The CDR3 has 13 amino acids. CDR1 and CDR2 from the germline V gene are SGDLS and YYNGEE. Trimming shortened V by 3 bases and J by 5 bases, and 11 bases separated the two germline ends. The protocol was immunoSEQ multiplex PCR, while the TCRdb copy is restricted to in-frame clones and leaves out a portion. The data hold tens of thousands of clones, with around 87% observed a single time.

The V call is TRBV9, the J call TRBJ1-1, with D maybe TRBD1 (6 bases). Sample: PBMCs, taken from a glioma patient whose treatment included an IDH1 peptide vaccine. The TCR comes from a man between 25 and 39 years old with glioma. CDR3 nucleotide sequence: TGTGCCAGCAGCGAGGGGGGTCGGACTGAAGCTTTCTTT. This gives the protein CASSEGGRTEAFF.